Presented here are 6 T cell receptor beta chains from one specimen sequenced in a study of graft-versus-host responses after intestinal transplantation. Clones were sequenced by immunoSEQ multiplex PCR, and TCRdb holds only the in-frame ones, with some missing. Among about 99,000 clones listed, 93% were seen once. No cognate antigen is known for these TCRs. The sequencing here drew on unstimulated CD8+ T cells sorted from spleen or lymph node cells, taken before intestinal transplant. These receptors were obtained from a human donor who received an intestinal transplant.

The gene calls are TRBV27 and TRBJ1-2, with D tentatively TRBD1 (6 bases). The V and J ends lost 2 bases and 6 bases respectively, with 19 bases between them. Germline CDR1 is MNHEY and CDR2 is SMNVEV (reference sequence). This CDR3 has 16 residues. This CDR3 is CASSLVPAPGDHGYTF. For the CDR3, the DNA is TGTGCCAGCAGTTTAGTACCTGCACCAGGGGATCATGGCTACACCTTC.

The chain is built from TRBV2 and TRBJ1-2; TRBD1 agrees at 12 bases. From germline, CDR1 is SNHLY and CDR2 FYNNEI. This CDR3 comprises 18 residues. Trimming at V came to 2 bases and at J to 4 bases, leaving 11 bases not matched to a gene. Here the CDR3 reads CASSELPGQGARGYGYTF. CDR3 nucleotides: TGTGCCAGCAGTGAATTACCGGGACAGGGGGCTAGAGGCTATGGCTACACCTTC. The whole variable domain, remainder taken from reference TRBV2 and TRBJ1-2, is EPEVTQTPSHQVTQMGQEVILRCVPISNHLYFYWYRQILGQKVEFLVSFYNNEISEKSEIFDDQFSVERPDGSNFTLKIRSTKLEDSAMYFCASSELPGQGARGYGYTFGSGTRLTVV.

Written as DNA, the CDR3 is TGTGCTAGTGGCGGGATTTCCCTCAATGAGCAGTTCTTC. Protein: CASGGISLNEQFF. The J gene is TRBJ2-1, the V gene TRBV12-5; maybe TRBD2 (5 bases). The CDR3 is 13 amino acids. V was clipped by 6 bases and J by 6 bases, with 12 bases between them. Germline V gene data show CDR1 as LGHNT and CDR2 as FRNRAP.

The rearrangement links TRBV30 to TRBJ2-7, with D possibly being TRBD1 (6 bases). Germline assignment: CDR1 GTSNPN and CDR2 SVGIG (reference sequence). V gave up 3 bases and J gave up 0 bases, with 15 bases separating them. This CDR3 region has 15 residues. CDR3 protein: CAWSYRDNPSYEQYF. For the CDR3, the DNA is TGTGCCTGGAGCTACCGGGACAACCCCTCCTACGAGCAGTACTTC.

The gene calls are TRBV29-1 and TRBJ1-1, with 7 bases that match TRBD1. Trimming cost V 6 bases and J 10 bases; bases outside gene matches: 11. The CDR3 has 12 amino acids. Germline CDR1 is SQVTM and CDR2 is ANQGSEA. The CDR3 bases are TGCAGCGTCCCCTTCCCCGACAGGGTAGCTTTCTTT. It encodes CSVPFPDRVAFF.

The rearrangement links TRBV2 to TRBJ1-2, with a possible D match to TRBD1 (6 bases). Germline V CDR1 and CDR2: SNHLY, FYNNEI. CDR3 size: 14 residues. Trimming took off 3 bases at V and 3 bases at J, with 11 bases between the two ends. DNA of the CDR3: TGTGCCAGCAGTGACCAGACAGGATACTATGGCTACACCTTC. Translation: CASSDQTGYYGYTF.